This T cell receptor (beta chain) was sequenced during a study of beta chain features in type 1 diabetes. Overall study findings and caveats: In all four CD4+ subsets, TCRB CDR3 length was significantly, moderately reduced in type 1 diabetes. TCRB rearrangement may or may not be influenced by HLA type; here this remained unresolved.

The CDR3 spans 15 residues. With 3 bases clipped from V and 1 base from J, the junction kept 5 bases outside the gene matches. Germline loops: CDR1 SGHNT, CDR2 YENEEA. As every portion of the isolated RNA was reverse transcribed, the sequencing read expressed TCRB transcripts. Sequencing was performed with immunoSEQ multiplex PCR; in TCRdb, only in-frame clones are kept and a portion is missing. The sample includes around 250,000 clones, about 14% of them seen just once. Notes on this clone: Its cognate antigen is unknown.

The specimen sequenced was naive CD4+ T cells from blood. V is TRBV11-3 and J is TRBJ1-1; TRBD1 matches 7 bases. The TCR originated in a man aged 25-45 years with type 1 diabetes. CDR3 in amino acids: CASSFEGQKNTEAFF. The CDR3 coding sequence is TGTGCCAGCAGCTTTGAGGGACAGAAGAACACTGAAGCTTTCTTT. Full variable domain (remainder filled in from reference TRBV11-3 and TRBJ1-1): EAGVVQSPRYKIIEKKQPVAFWCNPISGHNTLYWYLQNLGQGPELLIRYENEEAVDDSQLPKDRFSAERLKGVDSTLKIQPAELGDSAVYLCASSFEGQKNTEAFFGQGTRLTVV.